Listed here are 20 T cell receptor beta chains from one sample, sequenced in a study of blood T cell repertoires in COVID-19. Some clones are missing from TCRdb's copy, which holds only in-frame ones; the method was immunoSEQ multiplex PCR. This sample yields some 97,000 clones, of which roughly 87% are seen a single time; around 7.2% belongs to the top ten. Sequences were obtained from peripheral blood. The receptors were gathered from a man aged 25-40 years in a cohort sampled during active COVID-19.

This chain connects TRBV19 to TRBJ2-1; D is unclear. Germline CDR1 LNHDA, CDR2 SQIVND (reference sequence). The CDR3 is made up of 13 amino acids. V lost 1 base and J lost 10, with 11 bases in between. The CDR3 DNA sequence: TGTGCCAGTAGTATAGGAAACAGTGGGGAGCAGTTCTTC. Its translation is CASSIGNSGEQFF.

The rearrangement uses TRBV5-6 and TRBJ1-1, with D possibly TRBD1 on 6 matching bases. This CDR3 spans 13 amino acids. V was clipped by 4 bases and J by 6 bases, with 13 bases between them. Germline V gene data show CDR1 as SGHDT and CDR2 as YYEEEE. CDR3 residues: CASSLRDTPEAFF. The DNA of the CDR3 is TGTGCCAGCAGCCTTCGGGACACCCCTGAAGCTTTCTTT.

The rearrangement joins TRBV12-3 or TRBV12-4 to TRBJ2-3; TRBD2 might be the D (5 bases). This CDR3 is built from 12 residues. V lost 3 bases, J lost 6 bases, and 7 bases lay in between. In DNA, the CDR3 is TGTGCCAGCAGTTTTGGGGAGGATACGCAGTATTTT. Translated, it gives CASSFGEDTQYF.

The rearrangement joins TRBV5-8 to TRBJ2-1; 9 bases are shared with TRBD1. Losses at the gene ends were 0 bases for V and 8 bases for J; bases not matched to a gene: 3. Germline-derived CDR1 and CDR2 are SGHTS and YDEGEE. The CDR3 is made up of 14 amino acids. CDR3 nucleotides: TGTGCCAGCAGCTTGGGACAGGGGGTCGATGAGCAGTTCTTC. Translating gives CASSLGQGVDEQFF.

This sequence joins TRBV6-5 and TRBJ2-3, with TRBD2 matching 8 bases. The CDR3 covers 16 residues. Germline-derived CDR1 and CDR2 are MNHEY and SVGAGI. Germline trimming cut 0 bases from V and 1 base from J; bases unmatched to any gene: 3. The CDR3 DNA sequence: TGTGCCAGCAGTTACTCTAACGGGGGGGGCACAGATACGCAGTATTTT. This translates into CASSYSNGGGTDTQYF.

This clone was found once. The chain uses TRBV28 and TRBJ2-7; 7 bases agree with TRBD2. Looked up from germline, CDR1 is MDHEN and CDR2 is SYDVKM. The V gene end was trimmed by 5 bases and the J gene end by 4 bases; junction bases not matched to a gene: 8. The CDR3 spans 14 residues. CDR3 DNA: TGTGCCAGCAGTCCCAAGGGAGGGGCGTACGAGCAGTACTTC. Translated, it gives CASSPKGGAYEQYF.

The rearrangement links TRBV27 to TRBJ2-7; 9 bases are shared with TRBD1. V lost 3 bases, J lost 4 bases, and 10 bases stayed unmatched. This CDR3 has 16 residues. The V gene's germline CDR1 is MNHEY and CDR2 SMNVEV (reference sequence). CDR3 residues: CASSFQGTGKGYEQYF. CDR3 in DNA: TGTGCCAGCAGTTTTCAGGGGACAGGGAAGGGGTACGAGCAGTACTTC.

The chain is built from TRBV5-4 and TRBJ1-1; the match to TRBD1 covers 8 bases. The V gene end was trimmed by 4 bases and the J gene end by 5 bases; junction bases not matched to a gene: 7. Germline V gene sequence: CDR1 SGHNT, CDR2 YYREEE (reference sequence). This CDR3 is built from 14 residues. The CDR3 region is CASSIPTGATEAFF. The DNA for the CDR3 is TGTGCCAGCAGCATTCCGACAGGGGCAACTGAAGCTTTCTTT.

The rearrangement joins TRBV3-1 (or the pseudogene TRBV3-2) to TRBJ2-5; 8 positions match TRBD2. V was pared by 3 bases and J by 4 bases, with 10 bases of the junction left unmatched. The CDR3 covers 16 residues. Per germline, CDR1 LGHDT and CDR2 YNNKEL (reference sequence). The CDR3 is CASSHQPLAGRETQYF. CDR3 nucleotide sequence: TGTGCCAGCAGCCATCAACCCTTAGCGGGGCGAGAGACCCAGTACTTC.

The chain uses TRBV7-9 and TRBJ1-3; a weak D match, TRBD1 (5 bases). The germline V gene encodes CDR1 SEHNR and CDR2 FQNEAQ (reference sequence). V shed 5 bases and J shed 3 bases, with 14 bases lying between them. CDR3 length: 15 amino acids. The CDR3 nucleotides read TGTGCCAGCAGCCTTGAAAGGGGTTATGGAAACACCATATATTTT. Protein: CASSLERGYGNTIYF.

The V gene is TRBV5-8, the J gene TRBJ1-5; 7 bases line up with TRBD1. The CDR3 loop spans 14 amino acids. Trimming took 4 bases from V and 7 from J; bases not matched to a gene: 8. Germline assignment: CDR1 SGHTS and CDR2 YDEGEE. In DNA, the CDR3 is TGTGCCAGCAGCGTAACAGGGGTATCCCAGCCCCAGCATTTT. It is translated as CASSVTGVSQPQHF.

This rearrangement joins TRBV27 to TRBJ1-6; 11 positions match TRBD1. The CDR3 contains 15 residues. The trim removed 3 bases at V and 10 bases at J, leaving 5 bases unmatched. Per the germline V gene, CDR1 is MNHEY and CDR2 is SMNVEV (reference sequence). Here the CDR3 reads CASSLKGQGDSPLHF. The DNA of the CDR3 is TGTGCCAGCAGTTTGAAGGGACAGGGGGACTCACCCCTCCACTTT.

The chain employs TRBV9 and TRBJ1-4; D may be TRBD1 (6 bases). The V gene lost 3 bases and the J gene lost 2 bases, with 8 bases spanning the gap. This CDR3 region has 14 residues. The V gene's germline CDR1 is SGDLS and CDR2 YYNGEE. CDR3 residues: CASSDGGTNEKLFF. In nucleotides, the CDR3 is TGTGCCAGCAGCGATGGGGGCACTAATGAAAAACTGTTTTTT.

The J gene is TRBJ1-6, the V gene TRBV2; 9 bases fit TRBD1. V shed 2 bases, J shed 13 bases, and the junction held 12 bases outside the gene matches. The germline gives CDR1 SNHLY, CDR2 FYNNEI. The CDR3 sequence is 16 residues long. The CDR3 sequence is CASSENDGGQGAPLHF. The CDR3 bases are TGTGCCAGCAGTGAAAACGACGGGGGACAGGGAGCGCCCCTCCACTTT.

The chain is built from TRBV12-3 or TRBV12-4 and TRBJ1-1, with no clear D. V was shortened by 7 bases and J by 1 base, with 10 bases between the two germline ends. The CDR3 contains 13 residues. Here the CDR3 reads CASMVQPNTEAFF. CDR3 DNA sequence: TGTGCCAGCATGGTACAGCCGAACACTGAAGCTTTCTTT.

This chain uses TRBV2 with TRBJ1-2; 7 bases map to TRBD1. The germline V gene has CDR1 SNHLY and CDR2 FYNNEI. The junction had 12 bases not matched to a gene; V was cut back by 1 base and J by 4 bases. The CDR3 totals 17 residues. The CDR3 region is CASSEDIEHRGLYGYTF. Written as DNA, the CDR3 is TGTGCCAGCAGTGAAGATATTGAACACAGGGGACTCTATGGCTACACCTTC.

The chain couples TRBV19 to TRBJ1-1; D perhaps matches TRBD1 (5 bases). CDR3 size: 14 residues. From germline, CDR1 is LNHDA and CDR2 SQIVND (reference sequence). Trimming pared 4 bases from V and 0 bases from J, leaving 9 bases between. CDR3 in amino acids: CASSKGQLNTEAFF. Here the CDR3 DNA reads TGTGCCAGTAGTAAGGGGCAGCTGAACACTGAAGCTTTCTTT. The full variable domain, rest sourced from reference TRBV19 and TRBJ1-1, is DGGITQSPKYLFRKEGQNVTLSCEQNLNHDAMYWYRQDPGQGLRLIYYSQIVNDFQKGDIAEGYSVSREKKESFPLTVTSAQKNPTAFYLCASSKGQLNTEAFFGQGTRLTVV.

The genes are TRBV2 and TRBJ1-6, with D possibly being TRBD1 (5 bases). The CDR3 has 14 amino acids. CDR1 SNHLY and CDR2 FYNNEI come from the germline V gene. The V end was cut by 2 bases, the J end by 10 bases, with 12 bases between. The CDR3 DNA is TGTGCCAGCAGTGAAAGAGGGCGGGACTCACCCCTCCACTTT. Its translation is CASSERGRDSPLHF.

The table lists this clone with a count of one. V is TRBV29-1 and J is TRBJ2-1; 10 nucleotides align to TRBD1. Germline lookup yields CDR1 SQVTM and CDR2 ANQGSEA. V gave up 3 bases and J gave up 7 bases; unmatched junction bases: 3. The CDR3 has 13 amino acids. In DNA, the CDR3 is TGCAGCGTTGAGGACAGGGGGGGGAATGAGCAGTTCTTC. It is translated as CSVEDRGGNEQFF.

This clone was seen a single time. CDR3 sequence reads: CASSSRTGTMSGELFF. The CDR3 nucleotides read TGCGCCAGCAGCTCGCGGACAGGTACCATGTCCGGGGAGCTGTTTTTT. The gene calls are TRBV5-1 and TRBJ2-2, with 7 bases aligning to TRBD1. The CDR3 extends over 16 amino acids. Trimming cost V 3 bases and J 6 bases; bases outside gene matches: 11. Germline CDR1 and CDR2: SGHRS and YFSETQ. The variable domain in full, completed from reference TRBV5-1 and TRBJ2-2, reads KAGVTQTPRYLIKTRGQQVTLSCSPISGHRSVSWYQQTPGQGLQFLFEYFSETQRNKGNFPGRFSGRQFSNSRSEMNVSTLELGDSALYLCASSSRTGTMSGELFFGEGSRLTVL.